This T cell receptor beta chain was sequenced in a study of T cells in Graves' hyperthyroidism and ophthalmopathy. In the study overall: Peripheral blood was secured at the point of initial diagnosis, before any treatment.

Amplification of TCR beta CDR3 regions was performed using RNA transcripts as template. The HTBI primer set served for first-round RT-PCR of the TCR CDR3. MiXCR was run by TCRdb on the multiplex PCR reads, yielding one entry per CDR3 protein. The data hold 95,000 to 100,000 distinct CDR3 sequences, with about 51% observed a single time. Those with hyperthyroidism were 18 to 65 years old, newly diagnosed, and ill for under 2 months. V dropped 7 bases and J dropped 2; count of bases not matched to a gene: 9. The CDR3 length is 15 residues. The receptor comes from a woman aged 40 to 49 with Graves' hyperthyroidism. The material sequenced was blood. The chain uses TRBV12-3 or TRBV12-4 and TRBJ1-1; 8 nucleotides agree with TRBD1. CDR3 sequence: CASTTTGGGNTEAFF. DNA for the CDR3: TGTGCCAGCACCACAACAGGGGGTGGAAACACTGAAGCTTTCTTT.